This note documents a single TCR beta chain sequence. These data belong to a study of memory CD4+ T cells and cytomegalovirus serostatus. Profiled with immunoSEQ multiplex PCR; TCRdb holds only in-frame clones, not every one. The sample lists some 27,000 clones, around 75% occurring once. The sort gate was single viable CD3+CD4+CD8-CD45RO+ cells for memory CD4+ T cells. Serostatus was set by detecting CMV pp150, pp28, p38, p52 IgG. Germline assignment: CDR1 GTSNPN and CDR2 SVGIG (reference sequence). This CDR3 is 14 amino acids long. Losses at the gene ends were 0 bases for V and 11 bases for J; bases not matched to a gene: 6.

This TCR was sampled from an adult in good health and CMV-seronegative. V gene TRBV30 combines with J gene TRBJ1-6; 8 nucleotides align to TRBD1. The sequencing input was memory CD4+ T cells from blood. The CDR3 region is CAWSVQGAYPPLHF. CDR3 bases: TGTGCCTGGAGTGTGCAGGGGGCTTACCCACCCCTCCACTTT.